This T cell receptor beta chain was observed in a study of blood T cell repertoires in COVID-19. Study background: Nucleic acid was either cDNA or gDNA, and it came from T cells, B-cell-depleted T cells, or PBMCs.

Germline V gives CDR1 SNHLY, CDR2 FYNNEI. J lost 4 bases, V lost 7 bases, and 4 bases had no gene match. The CDR3 length is 13 residues. How the authors handled the data: Estimated nucleated cell counts came from reference gene primer amplification. Measured with immunoSEQ multiplex PCR; TCRdb has only the in-frame clones, and not every one. V, J and clone size derive from that table, while D and trimming were established from the DNA sequence. The repertoire holds about 160,000 clones, with around 80% as singletons. Sequenced input: peripheral blood. The chain combines TRBV2 with TRBJ1-2; 9 nucleotides match TRBD1. The clonotype was recovered from a man aged 55-75 years with active or convalescent COVID-19. The CDR3 protein is CASIGTGPYGYTF. CDR3 bases: TGTGCCAGCATTGGGACAGGGCCCTATGGCTACACCTTC.